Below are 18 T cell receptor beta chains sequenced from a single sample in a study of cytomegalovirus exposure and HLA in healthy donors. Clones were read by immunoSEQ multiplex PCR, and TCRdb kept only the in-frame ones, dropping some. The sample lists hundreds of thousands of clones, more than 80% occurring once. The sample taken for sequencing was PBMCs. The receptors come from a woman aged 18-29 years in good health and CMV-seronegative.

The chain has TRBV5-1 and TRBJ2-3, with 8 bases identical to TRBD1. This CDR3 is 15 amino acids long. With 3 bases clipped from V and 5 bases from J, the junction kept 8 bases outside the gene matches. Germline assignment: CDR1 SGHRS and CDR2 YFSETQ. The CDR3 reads CASSSGTGFQDTQYF. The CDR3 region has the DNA TGCGCCAGCAGCTCCGGGACAGGCTTTCAAGATACGCAGTATTTT.

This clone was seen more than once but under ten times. The CDR3 is CASSPPGSDTGELFF. In DNA form, the CDR3 reads TGTGCCAGCTCACCCCCGGGTTCGGACACCGGGGAGCTGTTTTTT. This chain joins TRBV18 and TRBJ2-2; D gene uncertain. Per germline, CDR1 KGHSH and CDR2 LQKENI. CDR3 length equals 15 residues. Trimming removed 3 bases at V and 3 bases at J, with 11 bases between.

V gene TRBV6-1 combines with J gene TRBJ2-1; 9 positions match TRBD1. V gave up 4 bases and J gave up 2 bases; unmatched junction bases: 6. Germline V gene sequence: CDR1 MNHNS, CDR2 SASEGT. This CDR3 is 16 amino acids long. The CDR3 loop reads CASSGWTGDPYNEQFF. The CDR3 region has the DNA TGTGCCAGCAGTGGGTGGACAGGGGACCCCTACAATGAGCAGTTCTTC.

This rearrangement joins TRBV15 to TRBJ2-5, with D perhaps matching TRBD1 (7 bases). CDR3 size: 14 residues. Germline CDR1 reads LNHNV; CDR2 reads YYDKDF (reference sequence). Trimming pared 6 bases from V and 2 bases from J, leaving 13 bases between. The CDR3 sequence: CATRSRGRQETQYF. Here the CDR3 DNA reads TGTGCCACCAGGTCCAGGGGGAGGCAAGAGACCCAGTACTTC. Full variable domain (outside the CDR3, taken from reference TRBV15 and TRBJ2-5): DAMVIQNPRYQVTQFGKPVTLSCSQTLNHNVMYWYQQKSSQAPKLLFHYYDKDFNNEADTPDNFQSRRPNTSFCFLDIRSPGLGDTAMYLCATRSRGRQETQYFGPGTRLLVL.

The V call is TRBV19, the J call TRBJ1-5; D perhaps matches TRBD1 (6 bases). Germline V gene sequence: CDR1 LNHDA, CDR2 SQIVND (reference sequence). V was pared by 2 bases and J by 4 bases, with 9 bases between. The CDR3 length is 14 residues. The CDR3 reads CASSITGSNQPQHF. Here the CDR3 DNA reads TGTGCCAGTAGTATAACAGGGTCTAATCAGCCCCAGCATTTT.

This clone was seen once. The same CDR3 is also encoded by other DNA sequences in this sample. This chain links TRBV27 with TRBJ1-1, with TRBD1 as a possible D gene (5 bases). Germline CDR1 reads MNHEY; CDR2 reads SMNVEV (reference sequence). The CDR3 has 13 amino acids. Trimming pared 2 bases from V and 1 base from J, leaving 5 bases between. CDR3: CASSLRGNTEAFF. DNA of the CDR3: TGTGCCAGCAGTTTAAGGGGGAACACTGAAGCTTTCTTT.

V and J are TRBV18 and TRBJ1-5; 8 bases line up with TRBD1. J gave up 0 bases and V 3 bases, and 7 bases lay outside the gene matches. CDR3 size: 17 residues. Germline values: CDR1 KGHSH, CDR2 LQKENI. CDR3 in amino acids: CASSPGKDRVSNQPQHF. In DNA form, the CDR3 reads TGTGCCAGCTCACCGGGGAAGGACAGGGTTAGCAATCAGCCCCAGCATTTT.

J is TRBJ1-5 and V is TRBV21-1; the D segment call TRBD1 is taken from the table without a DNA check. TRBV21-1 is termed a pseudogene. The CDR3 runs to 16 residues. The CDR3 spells CASRPGLGNSNQPQHF. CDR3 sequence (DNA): TGTGCCAGCAGGCCAGGGTTGGGGAATAGCAATCAGCCCCAGCATTTT.

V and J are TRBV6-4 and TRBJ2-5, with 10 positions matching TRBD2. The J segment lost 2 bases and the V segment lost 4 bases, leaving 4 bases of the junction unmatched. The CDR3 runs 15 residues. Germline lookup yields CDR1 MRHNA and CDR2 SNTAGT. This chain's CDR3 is CASSGTSGPQETQYF. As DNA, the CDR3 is TGTGCCAGCAGTGGGACTAGCGGCCCTCAAGAGACCCAGTACTTC.

The CDR3 is CASSSPGGPISNEQFF. The CDR3 nucleotides read TGTGCCAGCAGTTCTCCGGGAGGGCCAATTAGCAATGAGCAGTTCTTC. V usage is TRBV28 and J usage is TRBJ2-1; TRBD2 agrees at 8 bases. J lost 6 bases, V lost 4 bases, and 11 bases had no gene match. The germline V gene has CDR1 MDHEN and CDR2 SYDVKM. The CDR3 sequence is 16 residues long.

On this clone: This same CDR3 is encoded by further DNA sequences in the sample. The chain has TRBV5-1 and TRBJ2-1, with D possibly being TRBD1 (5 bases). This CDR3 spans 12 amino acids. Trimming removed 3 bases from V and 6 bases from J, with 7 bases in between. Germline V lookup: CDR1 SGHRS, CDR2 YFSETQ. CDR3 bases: TGCGCCAGCAGCTACCAGGGCAATGAGCAGTTCTTC. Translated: CASSYQGNEQFF. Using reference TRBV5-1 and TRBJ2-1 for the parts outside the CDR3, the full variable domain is KAGVTQTPRYLIKTRGQQVTLSCSPISGHRSVSWYQQTPGQGLQFLFEYFSETQRNKGNFPGRFSGRQFSNSRSEMNVSTLELGDSALYLCASSYQGNEQFFGPGTRLTVL.

CDR3: CASSQGLAGASYEQYF. The CDR3 nucleotides are TGTGCCAGCAGCCAAGGACTAGCGGGAGCAAGCTACGAGCAGTACTTC. The chain couples TRBV14 to TRBJ2-7; 12 nucleotides line up with TRBD2. The junction had 4 bases not matched to a gene; V was cut back by 1 base and J by 3 bases. Germline V gene lookup returns CDR1 SGHDN and CDR2 FVKESK. The CDR3 contains 16 residues.

DNA for the CDR3: TGTGCCACCACCACAGGTTATAGCAATCAGCCCCAGCATTTT. Protein product: CATTTGYSNQPQHF. This chain connects TRBV15 to TRBJ1-5; TRBD1 might be the D (5 bases). The V gene lost 7 bases and the J gene lost 0 bases, with 10 bases spanning the gap. The germline CDR1 and CDR2 sequences are LNHNV and YYDKDF (reference sequence). This CDR3 spans 14 amino acids.

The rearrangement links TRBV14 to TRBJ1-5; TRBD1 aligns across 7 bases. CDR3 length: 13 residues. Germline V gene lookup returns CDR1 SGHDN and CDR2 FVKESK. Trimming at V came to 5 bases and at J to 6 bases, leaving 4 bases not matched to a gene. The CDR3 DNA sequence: TGTGCCAGCAGCAGGGCAGGGGGTCAGCCCCAGCATTTT. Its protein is CASSRAGGQPQHF.

CDR3 protein: CASSLAVGPGGSETQYF. The CDR3 DNA reads TGCGCCAGCAGCTTGGCGGTGGGGCCAGGGGGGTCGGAGACCCAGTACTTC. The chain has TRBV5-1 and TRBJ2-5, with D tentatively TRBD1 (7 bases). Trimming stripped 0 bases from V and 5 bases from J, with 20 bases between. The CDR3 is 17 residues long. The V gene's germline CDR1 is SGHRS and CDR2 YFSETQ.

CDR3: CASSLGGGVSYEQFF. DNA for the CDR3: TGTGCCAGCAGCTTAGGGGGAGGGGTCTCCTATGAGCAGTTCTTC. The chain joins TRBV7-6 to TRBJ2-1; 7 bases fit TRBD2. This CDR3 has 15 amino acids. The germline gives CDR1 SGHVS, CDR2 FNYEAQ. V was clipped by 1 base and J by 8 bases; unmatched bases: 8. Variable domain in full (rest from reference TRBV7-6 and TRBJ2-1): GAGVSQSPRYKVTKRGQDVALRCDPISGHVSLYWYRQALGQGPEFLTYFNYEAQQDKSGLPNDRFSAERPEGSISTLTIQRTEQRDSAMYRCASSLGGGVSYEQFFGPGTRLTVL.

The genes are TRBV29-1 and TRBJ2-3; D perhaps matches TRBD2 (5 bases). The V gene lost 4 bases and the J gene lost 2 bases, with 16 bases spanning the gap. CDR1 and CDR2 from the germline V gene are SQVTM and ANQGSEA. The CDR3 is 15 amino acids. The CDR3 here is CSVGSGIESTDTQYF. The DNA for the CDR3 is TGCAGCGTTGGTTCCGGGATAGAATCCACAGATACGCAGTATTTT.

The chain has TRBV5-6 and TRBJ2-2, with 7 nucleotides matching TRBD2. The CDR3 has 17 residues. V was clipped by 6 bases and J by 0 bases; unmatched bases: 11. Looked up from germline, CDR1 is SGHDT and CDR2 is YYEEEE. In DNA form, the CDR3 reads TGTGCCAGCAACGTATTACTAGCGTCCCCGAACACCGGGGAGCTGTTTTTT. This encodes CASNVLLASPNTGELFF.